A selection of T cell receptor beta chains follows, all from one sample in a study of T cell responses to AZD1222 COVID-19 vaccine. TCRdb keeps only in-frame clones here, not all; method: immunoSEQ multiplex PCR. Found here are 130,000 to 150,000 clones, just over 90% of them singletons; the top ten hold approximately 3%. The sample in question was peripheral blood, obtained on day 0 of MenACWY control vaccination. The receptors were gathered from an adult in good health. CDR3s leave out the opening cysteine and the closing phenylalanine or tryptophan. Clone sizes are given selectively: once, few, many, or a class where the clone is expanded.

clone size,V gene,CDR3 protein
once,TRBV3-1/TRBV3-2,ASSQDPFNTEAF
.,TRBV4-1,ASSPRDSVTGANVLT
.,TRBV15,ATSTGTGGTEAF
.,TRBV19,ASSIEGGLQPQH
.,TRBV5-1,ASSLEGGYT
.,TRBV28,ASSFGLAGGNEQF
.,TRBV30,AWRSSRANQPQH
.,TRBV6-5,ASSWSKNTEAF
once,TRBV24-1,ATSDLGTGSIYGYT
.,TRBV30,AWGGHGDTEAF
.,TRBV7-3,ASSPGTGVEEQY
once,TRBV5-1,ASNRGGQSYNEQF
.,TRBV28,ASRPRAGLTDTQY
.,TRBV6-2/TRBV6-3,ASSLTYEQY
.,TRBV11-2,ASSRLAGEVYNEQF
.,TRBV5-1,ASSFGLGSSYNEQF
.,TRBV10-3,AITRGANYGYT
.,TRBV11-1,ASSRGRTNEKLF
.,TRBV19,ASSIPLGGRGPHSPLH
once,TRBV5-4,ASSSTYNEQF
.,TRBV3-1/TRBV3-2,ASSPDRGRNNSPLH
.,TRBV19,ASSTLDSSGNTIY
.,TRBV5-1,ASSLVSDAGYT
.,TRBV6-5,ATRNGGTDTQY
.,TRBV11-2,ASSLDRGTGPQPQH
.,TRBV7-9,ASSSRGQGYSPGANVLT
.,TRBV6-1,ASSGLAGGLGTDTQY
.,TRBV9,ASSPYGAGISYGYT
.,TRBV18,ASSRNANEQY
.,TRBV4-1,ASSQAGGTLGLF
.,TRBV1,TSSPLAGEETQY
.,TRBV27,ASSLRGGRGSYEQY
.,TRBV19,ASSIDPIGRIAKNIQY
.,TRBV4-1,ASSSGPIPWQGEQF
.,TRBV3-1/TRBV3-2,ASSQGETHRYTGELF
.,TRBV2,ASSRQGTSRGF
.,TRBV4-1,ASSQDVRTVNTEAF